These T cell receptor beta chains were read from a single sample in a study of T cell responses to AZD1222 COVID-19 vaccine. The assay was immunoSEQ multiplex PCR, and TCRdb's table has in-frame clones only and misses some. The sample has over 65,000 clones, about 87% seen once; the top ten hold 4.5% to 6%. The specimen was peripheral blood, collected on day 0 of AZD1222 vaccination. Source of these receptors: an adult in good health. CDR3s include the opening cysteine and the closing phenylalanine or tryptophan. A D gene is named only where the DNA matches it firmly. The size entry is marked missing in some rows and otherwise reads once, few, many or a size class.

cdr3_aa: CASSSKGGRNEKLFF
cdr3_nt: TGTGCCAGCAGTTCGAAAGGGGGTCGTAATGAAAAACTGTTTTTT
cdr3_length: 15
clone_size: -
d_call: -
j_call: TRBJ1-4
v_call: TRBV7-2

cdr3_aa: CASSSGQGYYGYTF
cdr3_nt: TGTGCCAGCAGCTCTGGACAGGGGTACTATGGCTACACCTTC
cdr3_length: 14
clone_size: -
d_call: TRBD1
j_call: TRBJ1-2
v_call: TRBV5-8

cdr3_aa: CASSPRQQNYGYTF
cdr3_nt: TGTGCCAGCAGCCCCAGACAGCAGAACTATGGCTACACCTTC
cdr3_length: 14
clone_size: -
d_call: -
j_call: TRBJ1-2
v_call: TRBV11-2

cdr3_aa: CASSFRPGQANTEAFF
cdr3_nt: TGCGCCAGCAGCTTCCGGCCGGGACAGGCGAACACTGAAGCTTTCTTT
cdr3_length: 16
clone_size: -
d_call: TRBD1
j_call: TRBJ1-1
v_call: TRBV5-1

cdr3_aa: CASSLTGAGNTEAFF
cdr3_nt: TGTGCCAGCAGCTTGACAGGGGCGGGGAACACTGAAGCTTTCTTT
cdr3_length: 15
clone_size: once
d_call: TRBD1
j_call: TRBJ1-1
v_call: TRBV14

cdr3_aa: CASSLIAGSTGELFF
cdr3_nt: TGTGCCAGCAGCTTAATTGCAGGGAGCACCGGGGAGCTGTTTTTT
cdr3_length: 15
clone_size: -
d_call: -
j_call: TRBJ2-2
v_call: TRBV7-3

cdr3_aa: CASSPSFLQGETQYF
cdr3_nt: TGTGCCAGTAGTCCCTCTTTTTTGCAGGGAGAGACCCAGTACTTC
cdr3_length: 15
clone_size: -
d_call: -
j_call: TRBJ2-5
v_call: TRBV19

cdr3_aa: CASSQGATNTEAFF
cdr3_nt: TGCGCCAGCAGCCAAGGGGCGACGAACACTGAAGCTTTCTTT
cdr3_length: 14
clone_size: -
d_call: -
j_call: TRBJ1-1
v_call: TRBV4-1

cdr3_aa: CASSLVETGYTF
cdr3_nt: TGTGCCAGCAGCTTGGTCGAGACTGGCTACACCTTC
cdr3_length: 12
clone_size: -
d_call: -
j_call: TRBJ1-2
v_call: TRBV5-4

cdr3_aa: CASSLVASTDTQYF
cdr3_nt: TGTGCCAGCAGCTTAGTGGCCTCCACAGATACGCAGTATTTT
cdr3_length: 14
clone_size: -
d_call: -
j_call: TRBJ2-3
v_call: TRBV7-2

cdr3_aa: CASSLGQGDTGELFF
cdr3_nt: TGCGCCAGCAGCTTGGGCCAGGGTGACACCGGGGAGCTGTTTTTT
cdr3_length: 15
clone_size: -
d_call: -
j_call: TRBJ2-2
v_call: TRBV5-1

cdr3_aa: CASRKGQGVDEQYF
cdr3_nt: TGTGCCAGCAGGAAGGGACAGGGTGTGGACGAGCAGTACTTC
cdr3_length: 14
clone_size: -
d_call: TRBD1
j_call: TRBJ2-7
v_call: TRBV28

cdr3_aa: CASSFTGQADGYTF
cdr3_nt: TGTGCCAGCAGTTTTACAGGGCAGGCGGATGGCTACACCTTC
cdr3_length: 14
clone_size: -
d_call: -
j_call: TRBJ1-2
v_call: TRBV6-5

cdr3_aa: CASSSNRVSPEQYF
cdr3_nt: TGTGCCAGCAGCTCCAACAGGGTTTCGCCCGAGCAGTACTTC
cdr3_length: 14
clone_size: once
d_call: -
j_call: TRBJ2-7
v_call: TRBV7-2

cdr3_aa: CASSSEGGGNYGYTF
cdr3_nt: TGCGCCAGCAGCTCCGAGGGAGGGGGCAACTATGGCTACACCTTC
cdr3_length: 15
clone_size: -
d_call: TRBD1
j_call: TRBJ1-2
v_call: TRBV5-1

cdr3_aa: CASSSNNGGTTYNEQFF
cdr3_nt: TGTGCCAGCAGCTCCAATAATGGGGGGACGACTTACAATGAGCAGTTCTTC
cdr3_length: 17
clone_size: -
d_call: -
j_call: TRBJ2-1
v_call: TRBV5-8

cdr3_aa: CASSRDRNEKLFF
cdr3_nt: TGTGCCTCTTCAAGGGACAGAAATGAAAAACTGTTTTTT
cdr3_length: 13
clone_size: -
d_call: TRBD1
j_call: TRBJ1-4
v_call: TRBV30

cdr3_aa: CASSYDRVYGYTF
cdr3_nt: TGTGCCAGCAGCTACGACAGGGTTTATGGCTACACCTTC
cdr3_length: 13
clone_size: -
d_call: TRBD1
j_call: TRBJ1-2
v_call: TRBV7-2

cdr3_aa: CASSLKNRVADTQYF
cdr3_nt: TGTGCCAGCAGTTTAAAGAACAGGGTAGCAGATACGCAGTATTTT
cdr3_length: 15
clone_size: -
d_call: -
j_call: TRBJ2-3
v_call: TRBV27

cdr3_aa: CASSSGAASTDTQYF
cdr3_nt: TGTGCCAGCAGTTCGGGGGCTGCTAGCACAGATACGCAGTATTTT
cdr3_length: 15
clone_size: -
d_call: -
j_call: TRBJ2-3
v_call: TRBV6-2/TRBV6-3

cdr3_aa: CASSPRDRYNSPLHF
cdr3_nt: TGTGCCAGCAGCCCCCGGGACAGGTATAATTCACCCCTCCACTTT
cdr3_length: 15
clone_size: -
d_call: TRBD1
j_call: TRBJ1-6
v_call: TRBV3-1/TRBV3-2

cdr3_aa: CASSQGEYYGYTF
cdr3_nt: TGTGCCAGCAGCCAAGGAGAGTACTATGGCTACACCTTC
cdr3_length: 13
clone_size: -
d_call: -
j_call: TRBJ1-2
v_call: TRBV3-1/TRBV3-2

cdr3_aa: CASSTGLAGAHSYEQYF
cdr3_nt: TGTGCCAGTAGTACAGGACTAGCGGGGGCTCATTCCTACGAGCAGTACTTC
cdr3_length: 17
clone_size: -
d_call: TRBD2
j_call: TRBJ2-7
v_call: TRBV19

cdr3_aa: CASSQNGGRTYEQYF
cdr3_nt: TGTGCCAGCAGCCAAAACGGGGGCCGTACCTACGAGCAGTACTTC
cdr3_length: 15
clone_size: -
d_call: -
j_call: TRBJ2-7
v_call: TRBV4-2

cdr3_aa: CASSLGQGALNQPQHF
cdr3_nt: TGCGCCAGCAGCTTAGGACAGGGGGCCCTCAATCAGCCCCAGCATTTT
cdr3_length: 16
clone_size: -
d_call: TRBD1
j_call: TRBJ1-5
v_call: TRBV5-1

cdr3_aa: CSVRDRLSAYEQYF
cdr3_nt: TGCAGCGTGCGAGACAGGTTGTCAGCCTACGAGCAGTACTTC
cdr3_length: 14
clone_size: -
d_call: -
j_call: TRBJ2-7
v_call: TRBV29-1

cdr3_aa: CASSLLPGQGGNTEAFF
cdr3_nt: TGTGCCAGCAGTTTATTGCCAGGACAGGGGGGGAACACTGAAGCTTTCTTT
cdr3_length: 17
clone_size: -
d_call: TRBD1
j_call: TRBJ1-1
v_call: TRBV27

cdr3_aa: CASSYDAGGLYTEAFF
cdr3_nt: TGTGCCAGCAGCTATGATGCAGGGGGTTTGTACACTGAAGCTTTCTTT
cdr3_length: 16
clone_size: few
d_call: TRBD1
j_call: TRBJ1-1
v_call: TRBV5-5

cdr3_aa: CSVAGLEATGGELFF
cdr3_nt: TGCAGCGTCGCCGGGCTCGAAGCCACGGGGGGGGAGCTGTTTTTT
cdr3_length: 15
clone_size: -
d_call: -
j_call: TRBJ2-2
v_call: TRBV29-1

cdr3_aa: CAWSVGRNGYTF
cdr3_nt: TGTGCCTGGAGTGTAGGTCGGAATGGCTACACCTTC
cdr3_length: 12
clone_size: once
d_call: -
j_call: TRBJ1-2
v_call: TRBV30

cdr3_aa: CASSPTTGGENQPQHF
cdr3_nt: TGCGCCAGCAGCCCAACCACAGGGGGCGAGAATCAGCCCCAGCATTTT
cdr3_length: 16
clone_size: -
d_call: TRBD1
j_call: TRBJ1-5
v_call: TRBV5-1

cdr3_aa: CASSQDGAGGYTDTQYF
cdr3_nt: TGCGCCAGCAGCCAAGATGGGGCGGGGGGCTACACAGATACGCAGTATTTT
cdr3_length: 17
clone_size: -
d_call: TRBD2
j_call: TRBJ2-3
v_call: TRBV4-3

cdr3_aa: CASSVGGLAANEQFF
cdr3_nt: TGTGCCAGCAGCGTAGGGGGACTAGCGGCTAATGAGCAGTTCTTC
cdr3_length: 15
clone_size: -
d_call: TRBD2
j_call: TRBJ2-1
v_call: TRBV9

cdr3_aa: CASSPGLFSPNEQYF
cdr3_nt: TGCGCCAGCAGCCCCGGACTATTTTCCCCCAACGAGCAGTACTTC
cdr3_length: 15
clone_size: -
d_call: -
j_call: TRBJ2-7
v_call: TRBV5-1

cdr3_aa: CASSQGWTGVTEAFF
cdr3_nt: TGTGCCAGCAGCCAGGGGTGGACAGGAGTCACTGAAGCTTTCTTT
cdr3_length: 15
clone_size: few
d_call: TRBD1
j_call: TRBJ1-1
v_call: TRBV4-2

cdr3_aa: CASSLATGAGYEQYF
cdr3_nt: TGCGCCAGCAGCTTGGCTACAGGGGCGGGTTACGAGCAGTACTTC
cdr3_length: 15
clone_size: -
d_call: TRBD1
j_call: TRBJ2-7
v_call: TRBV5-1

cdr3_aa: CASSPRKGVRGEKLFF
cdr3_nt: TGTGCCAGTAGTCCAAGGAAGGGGGTACGGGGTGAAAAACTGTTTTTT
cdr3_length: 16
clone_size: once
d_call: -
j_call: TRBJ1-4
v_call: TRBV19

cdr3_aa: CASSRGQGLFGYTF
cdr3_nt: TGCGCCAGCAGCCGCGGACAGGGACTCTTTGGCTACACCTTC
cdr3_length: 14
clone_size: -
d_call: TRBD1
j_call: TRBJ1-2
v_call: TRBV4-3

cdr3_aa: CASSPINGASELF
cdr3_nt: TGTGCCAGCAGCCCGATCAATGGGGCATCGGAACTCTTC
cdr3_length: 13
clone_size: once
d_call: -
j_call: TRBJ2-1
v_call: TRBV28

cdr3_aa: CASSVATGLGETQYF
cdr3_nt: TGTGCCAGCAGCGTAGCGACGGGGTTGGGGGAGACCCAGTACTTC
cdr3_length: 15
clone_size: -
d_call: -
j_call: TRBJ2-5
v_call: TRBV9

cdr3_aa: CASSLGDRGPDSPLHF
cdr3_nt: TGTGCCAGCAGTTTGGGGGACAGGGGGCCGGATTCACCCCTCCACTTT
cdr3_length: 16
clone_size: once
d_call: TRBD1
j_call: TRBJ1-6
v_call: TRBV28

cdr3_aa: CASNSGTDINEQFF
cdr3_nt: TGCGCCTCCAACTCCGGGACAGACATCAATGAGCAGTTCTTC
cdr3_length: 14
clone_size: -
d_call: TRBD1
j_call: TRBJ2-1
v_call: TRBV5-1

cdr3_aa: CASSLVMSGGMGTEAFF
cdr3_nt: TGTGCCAGCAGCTTGGTAATGTCGGGAGGGATGGGCACTGAAGCTTTCTTT
cdr3_length: 17
clone_size: -
d_call: -
j_call: TRBJ1-1
v_call: TRBV5-4

cdr3_aa: CASSDSGISYEQYF
cdr3_nt: TGCGCCAGCAGCGATAGCGGAATATCCTACGAGCAGTACTTC
cdr3_length: 14
clone_size: -
d_call: -
j_call: TRBJ2-7
v_call: TRBV4-1

cdr3_aa: CASSPRGQLNTEAFF
cdr3_nt: TGTGCCAGCAGCCCCCGAGGACAGTTGAACACTGAAGCTTTCTTT
cdr3_length: 15
clone_size: -
d_call: -
j_call: TRBJ1-1
v_call: TRBV9

cdr3_aa: CASSLDTLGTEAFF
cdr3_nt: TGCGCCAGCAGCTTGGATACCCTGGGGACTGAAGCTTTCTTT
cdr3_length: 14
clone_size: -
d_call: -
j_call: TRBJ1-1
v_call: TRBV5-1

cdr3_aa: CASSLSIGLTYEQYF
cdr3_nt: TGTGCCAGCAGTTTATCGATCGGTCTGACCTACGAGCAGTACTTC
cdr3_length: 15
clone_size: -
d_call: -
j_call: TRBJ2-7
v_call: TRBV27

cdr3_aa: CASSLTGTVKETQYF
cdr3_nt: TGCGCCAGCAGCTTAACCGGGACAGTTAAAGAGACCCAGTACTTC
cdr3_length: 15
clone_size: -
d_call: TRBD1
j_call: TRBJ2-5
v_call: TRBV5-1

cdr3_aa: CASMRASSAGANVLTF
cdr3_nt: TGTGCCAGTATGCGGGCCAGCTCCGCCGGGGCCAACGTCCTGACTTTC
cdr3_length: 16
clone_size: few
d_call: -
j_call: TRBJ2-6
v_call: TRBV19